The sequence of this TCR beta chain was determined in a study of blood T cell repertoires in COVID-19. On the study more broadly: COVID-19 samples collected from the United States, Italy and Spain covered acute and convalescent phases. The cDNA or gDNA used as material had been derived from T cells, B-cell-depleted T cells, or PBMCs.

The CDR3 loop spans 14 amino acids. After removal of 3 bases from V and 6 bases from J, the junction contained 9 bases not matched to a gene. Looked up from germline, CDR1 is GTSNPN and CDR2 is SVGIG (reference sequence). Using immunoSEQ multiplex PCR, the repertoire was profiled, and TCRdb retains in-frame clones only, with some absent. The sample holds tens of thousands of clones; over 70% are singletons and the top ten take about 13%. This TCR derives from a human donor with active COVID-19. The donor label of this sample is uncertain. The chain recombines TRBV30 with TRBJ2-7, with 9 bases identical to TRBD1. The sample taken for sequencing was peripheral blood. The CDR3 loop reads CAWSVYGQGTEQYF. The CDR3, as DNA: TGTGCCTGGAGCGTTTATGGACAGGGGACCGAGCAGTACTTC.